This entry concerns a single T cell receptor beta chain. The data derive from a study of graft-versus-host responses after intestinal transplantation. Clones were sequenced by immunoSEQ multiplex PCR, and TCRdb holds only the in-frame ones, with some missing. Among about 6,800 clones listed, roughly 24% were seen once. Trimming left V 2 bases short and J 6 bases short, with 13 bases between. Germline lookup yields CDR1 SEHNR and CDR2 FQNEAQ (reference sequence). The CDR3 sequence is 15 residues long. Responder cells that were proliferating and CFSE-low, both CD3+CD4+ and CD3+CD8+, were sorted after the reaction.

The receptor was isolated from a human patient who received an intestinal transplant. J is TRBJ2-2 and V is TRBV7-9; TRBD2 might be the D (6 bases). The sequencing here drew on alloreactive CD4+ T cells from a mixed lymphocyte reaction culture, taken before intestinal transplant. The subset denotes: CFSE-low proliferating T cells sorted from approximately 6-day pre-transplant mixed lymphocyte reaction (GvH or HvG direction). CDR3 amino acids: CASSLTGVSAGELFF. CDR3 bases: TGTGCCAGCAGCTTAACGGGAGTTAGCGCCGGGGAGCTGTTTTTT.